This TCR beta chain appears in the sequencing data of a study of cytomegalovirus exposure and HLA in healthy donors. Whole-study context: In an earlier analysis, around 100 million unique TCR beta sequences were found from approximately 190 million T cells.

The PCR was carried out with 60 Vbeta primers and 13 Jbeta primers. Assay: immunoSEQ multiplex PCR; the TCRdb copy retains only in-frame clones and omits some. The sample totals some 150,000 clones. This CDR3 is built from 14 residues. CDR1 is SGHRS, CDR2 YFSETQ, per germline. Trimming took off 4 bases at V and 6 bases at J, with 17 bases between the two ends. Findings of the study overall: In a later analysis, an Asian-associated ancestry cluster reportedly showed fewer N-insertions than the roughly 730-donor mean.

Details on this clone: Its matching antigen is unknown.

V gene TRBV5-1 combines with J gene TRBJ2-7; TRBD1 might be the D (5 bases). Input material: PBMCs. The receptor's source is a woman aged 18-35 years in good health and CMV-seronegative. The CDR3 nucleotides read TGCGCCAGCAGCCTGGGCAGGGAAGGCCGCGAGCAGTACTTC. This gives the protein CASSLGREGREQYF.